The T cell receptor (beta chain) under discussion was sequenced for a study of T cell changes during pregnancy in multiple sclerosis. V gave up 4 bases and J gave up 5 bases; unmatched junction bases: 4. The CDR3 runs 13 residues. Germline V CDR1 and CDR2: SQVTM, ANQGSEA. Clones were read by immunoSEQ multiplex PCR, and TCRdb kept only the in-frame ones, dropping some. The data hold 35,000 to 45,000 clones, with roughly 90% observed a single time. The receptor was isolated from a female donor with multiple sclerosis, enrolled in a pregnancy study. This chain uses TRBV29-1 with TRBJ1-4, with 7 bases fitting TRBD1. The starting material was CD8+ T cells from peripheral blood mononuclear cells, obtained in the first trimester of pregnancy. The CDR3 spells CSVADRLNEKLFF. In nucleotides, the CDR3 is TGCAGCGTTGCGGACAGGTTAAATGAAAAACTGTTTTTT.